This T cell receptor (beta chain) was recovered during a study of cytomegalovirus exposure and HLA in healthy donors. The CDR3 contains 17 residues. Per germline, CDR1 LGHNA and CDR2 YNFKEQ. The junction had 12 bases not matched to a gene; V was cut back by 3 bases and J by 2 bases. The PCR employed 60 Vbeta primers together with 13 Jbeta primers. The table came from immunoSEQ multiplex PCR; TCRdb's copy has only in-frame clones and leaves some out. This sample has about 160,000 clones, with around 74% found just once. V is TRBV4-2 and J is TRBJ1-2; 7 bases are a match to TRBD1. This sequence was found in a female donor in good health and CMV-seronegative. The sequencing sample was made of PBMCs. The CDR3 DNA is TGTGCCAGCAGCCACGGGACCCTGGGACAGAGAAACTATGGCTACACCTTC. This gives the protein CASSHGTLGQRNYGYTF.